This T cell receptor (beta chain) derives from a study of blood T cell repertoires in COVID-19. Overall study: For recovered donors of Cohort 3, there were two negative PCRs, clearance, or symptom resolution.

The data were produced by immunoSEQ multiplex PCR, yet TCRdb's version contains in-frame clones alone and is incomplete. The sample consists of approximately 240,000 clones, 86% of them appearing once. This TCR came from a woman aged 45-65 years in a cohort exposed to, infected with or recovered from COVID-19 (not recorded which). Material: PBMCs or T cells enriched from blood (not recorded which).

The CDR3 region has the DNA TGTGCCAGTAGTATGACTTATGGCTACACCTTC. It translates to CASSMTYGYTF. This sequence joins TRBV19 and TRBJ1-2; no clear D. V lost 3 bases, J lost 5 bases, and 4 bases lay in between. CDR1 is LNHDA and CDR2 is SQIVND in the germline V gene (reference sequence). This CDR3 region has 11 residues.